This T cell receptor gamma chain came from a study of human gamma delta and Vdelta1 T cells. This CDR3 comprises 14 residues. Trimming removed 4 bases from V and 0 bases from J; junction bases left unmatched: 6. Germline CDR1 GITISATS, CDR2 ISYDGTV (reference sequence). TCRdb used CATT to re-call clones from the PCR reads. The data show a few thousand gamma-chain clones, roughly 5.4% seen once. The specimen sequenced was naive CD27+ Vdelta1 gamma-delta T cells from blood. This chain links TRGV9 with TRGJ1 or TRGJ2. The source is a human donor in good health. The CDR3 nucleotides read TGTGCCTTGTGGGACTATTCGAATTATTATAAGAAACTCTTT. As protein: CALWDYSNYYKKLF.